Listed below are T cell receptor beta chains from one sample, sequenced in a study of cytomegalovirus exposure and HLA in healthy donors. TCRdb's copy holds only in-frame clones and misses some; the assay was immunoSEQ multiplex PCR. In the table there are tens of thousands of clones, more than 60% of which are singletons. Sequenced sample: PBMCs. The receptors were gathered from a man aged 45-65 years in good health and CMV-seropositive. The CDR3 runs from the conserved cysteine through the conserved F or W. A D gene is named only where the DNA matches it firmly. The size entry is marked missing in some rows and otherwise reads once, few, many or a size class.

>TRBV23-1|TRBJ1-5|-|-
TGCGCCAGCAGTCAATTCCACGGGTCTTATAGCAATCAGCCCCAGCATTTT
CASSQFHGSYSNQPQHF
>TRBV27|TRBJ2-6|-|-
TGTGCCAGCAGTCTAGTGGGGGCCACGGCTGGGGCCAACGTCCTGACTTTC
CASSLVGATAGANVLTF
>TRBV5-3|TRBJ1-2|-|-
TGTGCCACCTTGCCGCAGGCCAGGCCAAGTCTCTATGGCTACACCTTC
CATLPQARPSLYGYTF
>TRBV7-9|TRBJ2-7|-|-
TGTGCCAGCAGCCGCGGCGCCAGTACCTACGAGCAGTACTTC
CASSRGASTYEQYF
>TRBV18|TRBJ2-5|-|TRBD1
TGTGCCAGCTCAAGGGACAGGGGGCAAGAGACCCAGTACTTC
CASSRDRGQETQYF
>TRBV7-2|TRBJ2-3|-|TRBD1
TGTGCCAGCAGCTCATCCGGGACAGGAAGAAGCCAAGATACGCAGTATTTT
CASSSSGTGRSQDTQYF
>TRBV5-1|TRBJ2-1|few|TRBD2
TGCGCCAGCAGCTTGACTAGCGGGGGGACGTACAATGAGCAGTTCTTC
CASSLTSGGTYNEQFF
>TRBV4-3|TRBJ1-2|few|-
TGCGCCAGCAGCCAAGACGACAGGTCCTATGGCTACACCTTC
CASSQDDRSYGYTF
>TRBV5-1|TRBJ2-3|-|-
TGCGCCAGCAGCTTGGGTGGGACTAGCACAGATACGCAGTATTTT
CASSLGGTSTDTQYF
>TRBV30|TRBJ2-5|-|TRBD1
TGTGCCTGGGTTAGGGACAGCGCGGCCCAAGAGACCCAGTACTTC
CAWVRDSAAQETQYF
>TRBV18|TRBJ2-7|-|TRBD1
TGTGCCAGCTCACCGAGACAGGGGGTATACGAGCAGTACTTC
CASSPRQGVYEQYF
>TRBV19|TRBJ1-4|-|-
TGTGCCAGTAGTATAGATGGCGGGGGAACTAATGAAAAACTGTTTTTT
CASSIDGGGTNEKLFF
>TRBV19|TRBJ2-5|-|TRBD2
TGTGCCACCACCTGGGGTAGCGGGACCCAAGAGACCCAGTACTTC
CATTWGSGTQETQYF
>TRBV2|TRBJ2-7|-|-
TGTGCCAGCAGGGGGGGCTCCTACGAGCAGTACTTC
CASRGGSYEQYF
>TRBV28|TRBJ2-7|few|-
TGTGCCAGCGTTGAGGACTTGCAAACCTACGAGCAGTACTTC
CASVEDLQTYEQYF
>TRBV5-4|TRBJ2-5|-|TRBD1
TGTGCCAGCAGCTGGGACAGGGGGTCAGAGACCCAGTACTTC
CASSWDRGSETQYF
>TRBV5-1|TRBJ1-3|-|-
TGCGCCAGCAGCTTGGGGCAGGGCTCCAATGGAAACACCATATATTTT
CASSLGQGSNGNTIYF
>TRBV6-6|TRBJ1-4|once|-
TGTGCCGGAAAAGGTGGCGGTGAAAAACTGTTTTTT
CAGKGGGEKLFF
>TRBV11-2|TRBJ2-5|-|-
TGTGCCAGCAGCCTCACGGACTCCCGCATTCAAGAGACCCAGTACTTC
CASSLTDSRIQETQYF
>TRBV27|TRBJ1-2|-|-
TGTGCCAGCAGTTTTAAGACAGGCTATGGCTACACCTTC
CASSFKTGYGYTF
>TRBV6-5|TRBJ1-2|-|-
TGTGCCAGCAGACGTACAGAGACTAACTATGGCTACACCTTC
CASRRTETNYGYTF
>TRBV6-1|TRBJ2-7|-|-
TGTGCCAGCAGTCGTGACCAGGGAAGCGAGCAGTACTTC
CASSRDQGSEQYF
>TRBV19|TRBJ2-2|-|TRBD2
TGTGCCAGTAGTATATATTACCAACTTGCGGGGGGGCAGAGCGGGGAGCTGTTTTTT
CASSIYYQLAGGQSGELFF
>TRBV19|TRBJ2-5|-|TRBD2
TGTGCCAGTAGTCGGCCTGCCGGGACTAGCATCGGGGAGACCCAGTACTTC
CASSRPAGTSIGETQYF
>TRBV7-6|TRBJ2-1|few|TRBD2
TGTGCCAGCAGCTTAGCAGCTGTAACACTAGCGGGAGCCTACAATGAGCAGTTCTTC
CASSLAAVTLAGAYNEQFF
>TRBV7-8|TRBJ1-5|-|-
TGTGCCAGCAGCAAACAGGTTAATCAGCCCCAGCATTTT
CASSKQVNQPQHF
>TRBV2|TRBJ2-7|-|-
TGTGTCAGCAGTGCTGAGGTGACGCGGGGCTCCTCCTACGAGCAGTACTTC
CVSSAEVTRGSSYEQYF
>TRBV6-1|TRBJ1-2|-|TRBD1
TGTGCCAGCAGCCGACAGGGGGCAAGGGGCTACACCTTC
CASSRQGARGYTF
>TRBV27|TRBJ1-2|-|TRBD1
TGTGCCAGCAGTTTAAGAGGAAAAACAGGGGCCGACTATGGCTACACCTTC
CASSLRGKTGADYGYTF
>TRBV9|TRBJ2-5|-|TRBD2
TGTGCCAGCAGCGCCCAGACTAGCGACCAAGAGACCCAGTACTTC
CASSAQTSDQETQYF
>TRBV15|TRBJ1-1|-|-
TGTGCCACCAGCAGAGAGAGCTGGCAGGTTAAAGCTTTCTTT
CATSRESWQVKAFF
>TRBV7-9|TRBJ2-6|-|-
TGTGCCAGCAGCCCAGACTCTGGGGCCAACGTCCTGACTTTC
CASSPDSGANVLTF
>TRBV7-8|TRBJ2-4|-|TRBD1
TGTGCCAGCAGCTCGGGTAGGACAGGTTCAATTCAGTACTTC
CASSSGRTGSIQYF
>TRBV10-3|TRBJ2-7|-|-
TGTGCCATCAACAAGGAGAGCTCCTACGAGCAGTACTTC
CAINKESSYEQYF
>TRBV16|TRBJ1-6|few|-
TGTGCCAGCAGCCCCCCCGGGTTTCCCCTCCACTTT
CASSPPGFPLHF
>TRBV7-2|TRBJ1-5|-|TRBD1
TGTGCCAGCAGCGTTGGGACAGGGCGGAATCAGCCCCAGCATTTT
CASSVGTGRNQPQHF
>TRBV27|TRBJ1-5|-|TRBD1
TGTGCCAGCAGTTCCCGTATAGGGGGCGCAAATCAGCCCCAGCATTTT
CASSSRIGGANQPQHF
>TRBV2|TRBJ1-2|-|TRBD1
TGTGCCAGCAGGGGTTCGACAGGGGTCGGAGGCTACACCTTC
CASRGSTGVGGYTF
>TRBV18|TRBJ2-1|-|-
TGTGCCAGCTCAGCCGGGGGAGCGGTCGTCCCCAAGGAGCAGTTCTTC
CASSAGGAVVPKEQFF
>TRBV10-3|TRBJ2-7|-|-
TGTGCCATCAGTGAGTCATTACTTGCCTACGAGCAGTACTTC
CAISESLLAYEQYF
>TRBV13|TRBJ2-7|once|-
TGTGCCAGCAGCAAAACACAGGGCGGCGAGCAGTACTTC
CASSKTQGGEQYF
>TRBV19|TRBJ2-2|-|TRBD2
TGTGCCAGTACTCCCCTTCTAATGGCGGGGGGACTCTCGACCGGGGAGCTGTTTTTT
CASTPLLMAGGLSTGELFF
>TRBV11-3|TRBJ2-7|-|-
TGTGCCAGCAGCTTCAGGTTACCACTTTTCGTGTGGCAGTACTTC
CASSFRLPLFVWQYF
>TRBV23-1|TRBJ2-5|-|TRBD2
TGCGCCAGCAGCACTAGCGGGAGGATCGGGGAGACCCAGTACTTC
CASSTSGRIGETQYF
>TRBV10-3|TRBJ1-2|-|-
TGTGCCATCAGTGAGTCGGACGGGATACCTAACTATGGCTACACCTTC
CAISESDGIPNYGYTF